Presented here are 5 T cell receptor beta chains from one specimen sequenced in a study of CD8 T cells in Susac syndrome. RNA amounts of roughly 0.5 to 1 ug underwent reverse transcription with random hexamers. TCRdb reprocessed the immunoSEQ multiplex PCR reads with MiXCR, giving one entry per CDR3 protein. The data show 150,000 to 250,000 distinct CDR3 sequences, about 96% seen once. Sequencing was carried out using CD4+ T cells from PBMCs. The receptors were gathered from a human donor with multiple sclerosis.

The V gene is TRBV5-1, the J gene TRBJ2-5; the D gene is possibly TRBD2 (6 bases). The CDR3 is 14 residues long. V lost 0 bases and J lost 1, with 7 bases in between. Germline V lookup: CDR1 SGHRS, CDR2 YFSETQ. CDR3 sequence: CASSLERAQETQYF. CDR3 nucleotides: TGCGCCAGCAGCTTGGAGCGGGCCCAAGAGACCCAGTACTTC.

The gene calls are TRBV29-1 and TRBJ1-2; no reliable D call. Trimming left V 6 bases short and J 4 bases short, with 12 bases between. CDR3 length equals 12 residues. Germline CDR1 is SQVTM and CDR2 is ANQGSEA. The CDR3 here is CSVPRAGYGYTF. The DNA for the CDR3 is TGCAGCGTCCCAAGGGCAGGCTATGGCTACACCTTC.

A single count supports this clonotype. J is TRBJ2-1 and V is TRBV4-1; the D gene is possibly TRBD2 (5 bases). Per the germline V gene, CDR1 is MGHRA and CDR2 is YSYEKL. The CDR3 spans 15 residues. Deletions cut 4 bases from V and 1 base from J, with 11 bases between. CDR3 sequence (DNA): TGCGCCAGCAGCCGAGGGCGGGTATCCTACAATGAGCAGTTCTTC. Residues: CASSRGRVSYNEQFF.

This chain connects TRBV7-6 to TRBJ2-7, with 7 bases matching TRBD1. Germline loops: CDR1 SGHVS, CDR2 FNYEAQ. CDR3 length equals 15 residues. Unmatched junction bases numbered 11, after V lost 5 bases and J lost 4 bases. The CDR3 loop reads CASSPYTGVGYEQYF. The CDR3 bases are TGTGCCAGCAGCCCATACACAGGGGTGGGGTACGAGCAGTACTTC. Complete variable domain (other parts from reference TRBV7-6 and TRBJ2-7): GAGVSQSPRYKVTKRGQDVALRCDPISGHVSLYWYRQALGQGPEFLTYFNYEAQQDKSGLPNDRFSAERPEGSISTLTIQRTEQRDSAMYRCASSPYTGVGYEQYFGPGTRLTVT.

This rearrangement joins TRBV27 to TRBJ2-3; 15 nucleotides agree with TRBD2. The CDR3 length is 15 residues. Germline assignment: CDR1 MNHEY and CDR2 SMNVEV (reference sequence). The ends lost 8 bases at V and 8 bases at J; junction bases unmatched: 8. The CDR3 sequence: CASRTSGRARGTQYF. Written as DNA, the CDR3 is TGTGCCAGCCGGACTAGCGGGAGGGCCCGGGGTACGCAGTATTTT.